The entry below describes one T cell receptor (beta chain). Its antigen is currently unknown. This sample was taken from a study of early T cells in non-severe SARS-CoV-2 infection. Study-wide background: Sequencing of unsorted whole blood was done on bulk RNA, leaving chains unpaired.

Study results and limitations: VDJdb matching skewed toward anti-spike CD8 responses, missing private and CD4 specificities.

This CDR3 region has 14 residues. V shed 6 bases, J shed 5 bases, and the junction held 9 bases outside the gene matches. Germline V lookup: CDR1 WNHNN, CDR2 SYGVQD (reference sequence). The protocol attached unique molecular identifiers to individual cDNA molecules. From the 5' RACE reads, TCRdb called clonotypes with MiXCR, one entry per CDR3 protein. This repertoire shows about 69,000 distinct CDR3 sequences, approximately 10% found once; its top ten account for 4.5% to 7%. The TCR was taken from an adult who was a healthcare worker with PCR-confirmed SARS-CoV-2 infection or an uninfected control (not recorded which). Sequencing was performed on whole blood, taken at baseline. This rearrangement joins TRBV10-1 to TRBJ1-1; 7 positions agree with TRBD1. This CDR3 is CASSRDSFGTEAFF. DNA for the CDR3: TGCGCCAGCAGCCGGGACAGTTTTGGGACTGAAGCTTTCTTT.